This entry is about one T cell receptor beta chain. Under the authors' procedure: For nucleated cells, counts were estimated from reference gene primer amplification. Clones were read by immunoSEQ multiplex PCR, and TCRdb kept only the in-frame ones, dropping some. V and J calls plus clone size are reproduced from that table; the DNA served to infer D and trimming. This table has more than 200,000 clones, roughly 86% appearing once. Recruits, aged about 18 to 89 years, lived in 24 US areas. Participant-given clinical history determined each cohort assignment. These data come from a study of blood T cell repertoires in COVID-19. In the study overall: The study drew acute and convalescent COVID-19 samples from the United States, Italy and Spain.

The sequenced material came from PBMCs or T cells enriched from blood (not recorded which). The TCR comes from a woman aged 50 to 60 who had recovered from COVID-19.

The CDR3 coding sequence is TGTGCCAGCAGCCACGGACCAAGCGGGGCCTACAATGAGCAGTTCTTC. Translating gives CASSHGPSGAYNEQFF. V gene TRBV7-2 combines with J gene TRBJ2-1; 7 bases are a match to TRBD2. J gave up 2 bases and V 5 bases, and 9 bases lay outside the gene matches. CDR1 SGHTA and CDR2 FQGNSA come from the germline V gene. The CDR3 is 16 residues long.